This record looks at one TCR beta chain sequence and its context. This clone was detected once. No cognate antigen has been identified for it. One base away there is no much larger clone; base qualities are not given. The record originates from a study of shared clonotypes between healthy human individuals (dated by TCRdb to about 2020). In terms of the full investigation: A few men and two women, aged 18 to 49 years, made up the cohort. Libraries were prepared and TCR repertoires were sequenced by different laboratories using diverse techniques, in order to increase sequencing depth and limit assay-specific biases. Per donor, three plates each were used for CD4 naive and CD4 memory, two for CD8 naive, and one for CD8 memory. Each donor's leukapheresis produced roughly between roughly 0.85 and 9 billion PBMCs. To estimate repertoire size and how much clonotype sharing occurs between individuals, the study deeply sequenced the blood TCR repertoires of five or six healthy adults. The full study reports these points: Only blood was sampled, and tissue TCR repertoires likely differ from those in blood. Even with the large sequencing depth, rarefaction of the sorted-subset datasets indicated that sequencing was incomplete. Because the study included a small number of donors, the genetic and exposure-history diversity represented was limited. About 5% of naive CD4, around 4% of naive CD8, about 2.1% of memory CD4, and 0.35% to 0.5% of memory CD8 clonotypes were shared across several donors. Estimated clonotype richness was generally larger for naive than for memory subsets. Based on pairwise subsampling, the degree of clonotype sharing among donors was expected to be affected by sequencing depth. Compared with non-shared clonotypes, clonotypes shared by all four sorted-subset donors had higher generation probabilities.

The donors were healthy, HIV-negative adults who had no recently reported acute infections or vaccinations. Only Caucasian adults living in Nashville, Tennessee, USA were represented among the donors. Magnetic negative selection was used to enrich CD4+ T cells, after which naive cells were positively selected on CD45RA and the negative fraction became the memory subset. Blood was collected by leukapheresis, and PBMCs were isolated by Ficoll-Histopaque density gradient centrifugation and then cryopreserved in liquid nitrogen vapor phase. Analytical flow cytometry was used to check the purity and quantity of each magnetically sorted T cell population. Genomic DNA was isolated from every sorted fraction and measured by UV absorbance on a Nanodrop 2000c. Using the deep immunoSEQ assay, multiplex PCR amplified TCR CDR3 regions from genomic DNA. For each cell subset, the extracted genomic DNA was distributed evenly across all wells of several immunoSEQ 96-well plates, and each plate served as one replicate. For sorted subsets, each replicate PCR was loaded with about 0.2 ug genomic DNA, equivalent to 30,000 or so T cell genomes. The purified libraries were quantified using a Qubit 3.0 fluorometer, sized with a Bioanalyzer 2100, and then quantified again using the KAPA Library Quantification kit. Every immunoSEQ 96-well plate was sequenced on a separate single-read 150-cycle Illumina NextSeq 550 flow cell. The authors' analysis ran thus. The immunoSEQ output contained only junctional sequences without quality scores, so filtering could not match that applied to full-length reads. To assign V/J genes and CDR3, sequences were annotated using PyIR, a Python wrapper for IgBLAST v1.9, with IMGT germline references. Reads were removed for weak V/J assignments (E-value above 1e-6), missing CDR3, stop codons, out-of-frame junctions, or ambiguous translated residues. V3J clonotypes were defined by identical inferred V gene, J gene, and CDR3 amino acid sequence. Percentage overlap between repertoires was calculated by dividing the number of shared unique clonotypes by the size of the smaller repertoire. RTK rarefaction, the Chao1 estimator, and Recon v2.1 estimates of unobserved clonotypes were used to assess repertoire richness. For all TCRbeta clonotypes obtained by the gDNA method from four donors, generation probabilities were computed with OLGA. TCRdb holds this immuneACCESS table with in-frame rearrangements only. Some clones are missing; in checked studies, unresolved V genes explain under half, and the rest has no known cause. The DNA gave D and trimming, while V, J and clone size come from that table. The sample table shows 2 million to 2.5 million clones, and approximately 95% are seen once. The ten largest account for 0.3% to 0.4% of the sample.

V and J are truncated by 5 bases and 9 bases respectively, leaving an intervening sequence of 14 bases. The germline V gene (reference sequence) gives CDR1 as SEHNR and CDR2 as FQNEAQ. The CDR3 runs 13 amino acids, cysteine and phenylalanine included. Of all the DNA, just the CDR3 is kept, 39 bases in frame from base 1. This sequence originates from a man between 18 and 35 years old in good health. Some clones in this sample may be carry-over from other donors' samples. The rearrangement joined TRBV7-9 to TRBJ2-1; the D call is possibly TRBD1 or TRBD2, each sharing 6 bases. Specimen: naive CD4+ T cells from PBMCs. Explained via the paper, the cell subset or site label denotes: CD45RA+ positively selected. The CDR3 in this case is CASSHPGGGEQFF. The DNA reads as follows: TGTGCCAGCAGCCACCCCGGAGGGGGTGAGCAGTTCTTC.